Detailed here is one T cell receptor beta chain. Antigen unknown. The germline CDR1 and CDR2 sequences are SGHNT and YYREEE (reference sequence). The CDR3 has 15 residues. V gave up 0 bases and J gave up 10 bases, with 14 bases separating them. This record belongs to a study of cytomegalovirus exposure and HLA in healthy donors. Overall study findings and caveats: The HLA-A and HLA-B alleles of most subjects were reportedly predicted accurately from TCR beta sequences. Presence/absence analyses treated sequencing depth as roughly uniform across donors.

The PCR was carried out with 60 Vbeta primers and 13 Jbeta primers. Measured with immunoSEQ multiplex PCR; TCRdb has only the in-frame clones, and not every one. This table has some 200,000 clones, about four fifths appearing once. The sequenced sample consisted of PBMCs. The rearrangement joins TRBV5-4 to TRBJ1-6, with D perhaps TRBD1 (5 bases). This sequence originates from a male donor in good health and CMV-seropositive. The CDR3 nucleotides are TGTGCCAGCAGCTTGGGGCAGGGTATAGGATCACCCCTCCACTTT. It encodes CASSLGQGIGSPLHF.